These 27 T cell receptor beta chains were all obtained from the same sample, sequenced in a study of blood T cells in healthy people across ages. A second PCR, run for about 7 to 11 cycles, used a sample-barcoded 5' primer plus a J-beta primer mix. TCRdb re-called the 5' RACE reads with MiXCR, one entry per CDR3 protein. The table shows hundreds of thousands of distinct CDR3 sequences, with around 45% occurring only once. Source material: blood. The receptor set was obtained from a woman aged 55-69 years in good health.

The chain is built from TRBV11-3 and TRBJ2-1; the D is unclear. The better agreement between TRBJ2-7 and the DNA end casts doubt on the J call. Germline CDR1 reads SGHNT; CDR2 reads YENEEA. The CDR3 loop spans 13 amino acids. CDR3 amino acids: CASSLGLYNEQYF. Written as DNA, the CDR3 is TGTGCCAGCAGCCTGGGCTTATACAATGAGCAGTACTTC.

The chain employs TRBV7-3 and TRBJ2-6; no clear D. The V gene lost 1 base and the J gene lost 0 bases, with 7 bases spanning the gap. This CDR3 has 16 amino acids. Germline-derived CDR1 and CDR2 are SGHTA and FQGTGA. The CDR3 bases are TGTGCCAGCAGCTTAAAGGGAACCTCTGGGGCCAACGTCCTGACTTTC. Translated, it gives CASSLKGTSGANVLTF.

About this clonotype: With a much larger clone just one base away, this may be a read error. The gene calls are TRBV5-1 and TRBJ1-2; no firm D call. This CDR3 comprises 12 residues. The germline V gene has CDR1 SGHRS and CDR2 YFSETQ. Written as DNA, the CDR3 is TGCGCCTGCAGCTTGTCCGTTTATGGCTACACCTTC. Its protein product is CACSLSVYGYTF.

This CDR3 reads CSARDFELAQYF. The CDR3 coding sequence is TGCAGTGCTAGAGATTTCGAGTTAGCGCAGTACTTC. This chain connects TRBV20-1 to TRBJ2-5, with a weak D call TRBD2 (5 bases). The CDR3 spans 12 residues. Germline-derived CDR1 and CDR2 are DFQATT and SNEGSKA (reference sequence). Trimming removed 0 bases at V and 11 bases at J, with 13 bases between.

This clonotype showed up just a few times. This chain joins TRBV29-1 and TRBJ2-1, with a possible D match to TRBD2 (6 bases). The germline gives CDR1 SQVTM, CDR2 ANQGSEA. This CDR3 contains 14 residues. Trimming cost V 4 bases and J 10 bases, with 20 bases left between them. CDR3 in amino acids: CSVATQGTRIEQFF. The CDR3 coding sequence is TGCAGCGTTGCTACCCAAGGGACTCGCATCGAGCAGTTCTTC.

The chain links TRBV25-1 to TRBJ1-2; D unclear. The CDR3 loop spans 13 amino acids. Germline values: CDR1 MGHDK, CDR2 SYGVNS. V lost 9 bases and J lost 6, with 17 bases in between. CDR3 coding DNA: TGTGCCAGTAGCGCCGCGGCAGACCATGGCTACACCTTC. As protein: CASSAAADHGYTF.

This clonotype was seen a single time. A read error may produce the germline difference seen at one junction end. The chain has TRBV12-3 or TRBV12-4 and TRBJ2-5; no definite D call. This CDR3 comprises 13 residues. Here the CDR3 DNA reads TGTGCCAGCAGTTTTGCAGGTCGAGAGGCCCAGTACTTC. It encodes CASSFAGREAQYF.

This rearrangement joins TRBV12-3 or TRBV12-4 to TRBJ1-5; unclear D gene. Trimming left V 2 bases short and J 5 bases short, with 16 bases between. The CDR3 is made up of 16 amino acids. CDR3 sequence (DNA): TGTGCCAGCAGTTTAAGCTTCCGGGGTAGAGATCAGCCCCAGCATTTT. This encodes CASSLSFRGRDQPQHF.

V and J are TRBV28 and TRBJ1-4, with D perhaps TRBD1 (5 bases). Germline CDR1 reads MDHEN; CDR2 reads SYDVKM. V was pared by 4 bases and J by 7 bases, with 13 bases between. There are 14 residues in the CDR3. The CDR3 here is CASSSPGIGEKLFF. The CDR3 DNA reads TGTGCCAGCAGTTCCCCAGGGATCGGTGAAAAACTGTTTTTT.

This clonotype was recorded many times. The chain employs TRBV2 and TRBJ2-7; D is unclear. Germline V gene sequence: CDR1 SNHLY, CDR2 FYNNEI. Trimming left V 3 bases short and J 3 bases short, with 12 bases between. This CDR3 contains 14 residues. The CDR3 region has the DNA TGTGCCAGCAGTGATAGGCAGACCAACTACGAGCAGTACTTC. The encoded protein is CASSDRQTNYEQYF.

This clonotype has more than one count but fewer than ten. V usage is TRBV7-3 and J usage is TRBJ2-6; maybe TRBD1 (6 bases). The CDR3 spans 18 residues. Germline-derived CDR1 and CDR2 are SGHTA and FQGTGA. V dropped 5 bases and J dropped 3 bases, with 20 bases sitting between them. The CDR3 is CASSARGWSVGGANVLTF. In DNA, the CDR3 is TGTGCCAGCAGCGCCAGGGGTTGGTCGGTCGGTGGGGCCAACGTCCTGACTTTC.

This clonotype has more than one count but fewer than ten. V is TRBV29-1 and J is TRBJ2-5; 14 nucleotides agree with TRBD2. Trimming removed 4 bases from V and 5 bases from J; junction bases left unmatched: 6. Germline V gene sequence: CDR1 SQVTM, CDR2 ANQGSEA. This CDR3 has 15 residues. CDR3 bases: TGCAGCGTTGTGGGACTAGCGGGAGCCCGGGAGACCCAGTACTTC. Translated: CSVVGLAGARETQYF.

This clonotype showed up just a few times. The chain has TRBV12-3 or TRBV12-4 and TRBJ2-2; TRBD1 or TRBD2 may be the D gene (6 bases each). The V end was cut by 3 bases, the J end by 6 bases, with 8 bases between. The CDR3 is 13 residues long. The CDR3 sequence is CASSFGGPGELFF. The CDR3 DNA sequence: TGTGCCAGCAGTTTTGGGGGGCCCGGGGAGCTGTTTTTT.

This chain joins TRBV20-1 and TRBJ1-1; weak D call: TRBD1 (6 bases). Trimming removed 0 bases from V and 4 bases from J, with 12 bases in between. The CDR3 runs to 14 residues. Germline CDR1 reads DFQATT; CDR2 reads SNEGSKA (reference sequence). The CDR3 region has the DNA TGCAGTGCTAGAGATCCCGCCAGGGGCACTGAAGCTTTCTTT. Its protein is CSARDPARGTEAFF.

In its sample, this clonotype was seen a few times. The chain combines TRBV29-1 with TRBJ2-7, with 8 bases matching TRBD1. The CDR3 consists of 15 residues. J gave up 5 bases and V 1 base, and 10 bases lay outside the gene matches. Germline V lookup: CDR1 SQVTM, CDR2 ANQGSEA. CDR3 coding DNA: TGCAGCGTTGAAGGCGGAGCGACAGGGGTCGACGAGCAGTACTTC. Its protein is CSVEGGATGVDEQYF.

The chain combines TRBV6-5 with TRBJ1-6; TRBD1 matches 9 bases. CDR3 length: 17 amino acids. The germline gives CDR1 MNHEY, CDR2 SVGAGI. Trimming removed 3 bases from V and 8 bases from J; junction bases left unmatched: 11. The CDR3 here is CASSYTGQGYSDSPLHF. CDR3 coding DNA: TGTGCCAGCAGTTATACGGGACAGGGTTATTCGGATTCACCCCTCCACTTT.

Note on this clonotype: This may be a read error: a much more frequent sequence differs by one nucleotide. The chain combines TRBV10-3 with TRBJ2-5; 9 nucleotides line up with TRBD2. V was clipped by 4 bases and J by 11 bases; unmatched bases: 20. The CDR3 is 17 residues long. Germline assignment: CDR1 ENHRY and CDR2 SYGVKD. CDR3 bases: TGTGCCATCAGTGGGCCCCTACTAGCGGGCTCCTACAATGAGCAGTACTTC. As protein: CAISGPLLAGSYNEQYF.

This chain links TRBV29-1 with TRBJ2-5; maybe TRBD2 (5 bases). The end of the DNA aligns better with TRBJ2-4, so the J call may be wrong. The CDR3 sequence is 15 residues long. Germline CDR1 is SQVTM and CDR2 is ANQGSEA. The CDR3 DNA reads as TGCAGCATCCTAAAGTGGGAGACGGCCAAAAACATTCAGTACTTC. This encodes CSILKWETAKNIQYF.

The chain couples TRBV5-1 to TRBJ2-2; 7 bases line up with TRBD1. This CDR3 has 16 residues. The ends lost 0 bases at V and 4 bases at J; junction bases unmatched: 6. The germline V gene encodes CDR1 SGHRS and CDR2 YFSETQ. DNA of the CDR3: TGCGCCAGCAGCTTGGTACAGGGGATAAGCACCGGGGAGCTGTTTTTT. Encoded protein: CASSLVQGISTGELFF.

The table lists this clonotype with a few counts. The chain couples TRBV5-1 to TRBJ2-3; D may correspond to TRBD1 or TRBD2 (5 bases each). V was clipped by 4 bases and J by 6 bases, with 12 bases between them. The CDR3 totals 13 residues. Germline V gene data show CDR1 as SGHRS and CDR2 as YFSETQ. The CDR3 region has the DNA TGCGCCAGCAGCCGGCCGGGGCCCGATACGCAGTATTTT. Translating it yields CASSRPGPDTQYF.

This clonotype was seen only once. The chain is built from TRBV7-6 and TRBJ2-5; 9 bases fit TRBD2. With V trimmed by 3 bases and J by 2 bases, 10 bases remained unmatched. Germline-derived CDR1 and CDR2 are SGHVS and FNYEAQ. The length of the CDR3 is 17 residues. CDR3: CASSFHIAGEGQETQYF. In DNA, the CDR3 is TGTGCCAGCAGCTTTCATATAGCGGGAGAGGGACAAGAGACCCAGTACTTC.

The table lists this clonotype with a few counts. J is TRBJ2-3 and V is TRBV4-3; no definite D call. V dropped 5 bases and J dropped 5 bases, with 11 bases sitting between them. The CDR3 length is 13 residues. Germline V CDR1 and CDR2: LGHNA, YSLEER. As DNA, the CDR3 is TGCGCCAGCAGCATCGGAGTCGGAGATACGCAGTATTTT. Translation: CASSIGVGDTQYF.

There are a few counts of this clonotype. CDR3 nucleotides: TGTGCCAGCAGTTTAAATGTCTGGGAGTACTCCGATACGCAGTATTTT. It is translated as CASSLNVWEYSDTQYF. V usage is TRBV27 and J usage is TRBJ2-3; TRBD2 is a possible D gene (5 bases). The CDR3 spans 16 residues. Deletions cut 2 bases from V and 6 bases from J, with 18 bases between. Germline CDR1 MNHEY, CDR2 SMNVEV (reference sequence).

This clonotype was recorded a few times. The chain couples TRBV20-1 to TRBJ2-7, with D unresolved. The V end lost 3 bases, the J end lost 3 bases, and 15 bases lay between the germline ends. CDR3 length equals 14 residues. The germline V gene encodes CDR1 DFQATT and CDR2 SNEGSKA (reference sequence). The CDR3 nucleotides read TGCAGTGCTAGTGGCGCGAGCTACCTCTACGAGCAGTACTTC. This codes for CSASGASYLYEQYF.

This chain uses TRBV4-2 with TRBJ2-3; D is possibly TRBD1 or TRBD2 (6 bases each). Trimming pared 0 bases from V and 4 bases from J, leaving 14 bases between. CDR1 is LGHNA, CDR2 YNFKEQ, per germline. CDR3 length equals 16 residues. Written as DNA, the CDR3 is TGTGCCAGCAGCCAAGAGTCCAGGGGAGGTGCAGATACGCAGTATTTT. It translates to CASSQESRGGADTQYF.

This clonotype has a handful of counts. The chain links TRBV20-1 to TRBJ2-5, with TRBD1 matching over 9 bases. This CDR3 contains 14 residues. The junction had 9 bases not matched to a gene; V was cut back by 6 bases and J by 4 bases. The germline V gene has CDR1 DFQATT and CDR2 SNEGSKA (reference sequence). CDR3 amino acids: CSATTGGLRETQYF. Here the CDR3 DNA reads TGCAGTGCGACTACAGGGGGCCTAAGAGAGACCCAGTACTTC.

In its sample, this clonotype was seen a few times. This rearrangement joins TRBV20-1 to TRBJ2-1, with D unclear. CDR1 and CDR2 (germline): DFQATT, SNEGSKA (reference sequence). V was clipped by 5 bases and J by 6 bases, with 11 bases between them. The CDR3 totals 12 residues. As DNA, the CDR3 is TGCAGTGCTCCGGACGAAATCAATGAGCAGTTCTTC. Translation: CSAPDEINEQFF.